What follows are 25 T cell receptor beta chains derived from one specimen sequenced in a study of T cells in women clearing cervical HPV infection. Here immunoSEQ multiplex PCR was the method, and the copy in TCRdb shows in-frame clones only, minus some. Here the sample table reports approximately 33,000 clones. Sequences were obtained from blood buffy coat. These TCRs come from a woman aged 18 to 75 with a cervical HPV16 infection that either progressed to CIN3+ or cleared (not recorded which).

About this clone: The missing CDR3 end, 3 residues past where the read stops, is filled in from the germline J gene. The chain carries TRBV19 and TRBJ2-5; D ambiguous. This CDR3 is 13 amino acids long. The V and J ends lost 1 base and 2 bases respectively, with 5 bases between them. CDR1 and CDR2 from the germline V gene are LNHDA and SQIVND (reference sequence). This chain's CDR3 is CASSIVVQETQYF. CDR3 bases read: TGTGCCAGTAGTATAGTAGTACAAGAGACC.

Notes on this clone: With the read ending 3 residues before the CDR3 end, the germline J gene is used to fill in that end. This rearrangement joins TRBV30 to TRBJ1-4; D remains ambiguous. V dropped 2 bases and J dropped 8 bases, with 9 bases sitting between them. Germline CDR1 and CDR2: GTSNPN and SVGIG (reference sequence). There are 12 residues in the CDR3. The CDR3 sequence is CAWSPTREKLFF. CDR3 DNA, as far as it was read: TGTGCCTGGAGTCCCACGAGGGAAAAA.

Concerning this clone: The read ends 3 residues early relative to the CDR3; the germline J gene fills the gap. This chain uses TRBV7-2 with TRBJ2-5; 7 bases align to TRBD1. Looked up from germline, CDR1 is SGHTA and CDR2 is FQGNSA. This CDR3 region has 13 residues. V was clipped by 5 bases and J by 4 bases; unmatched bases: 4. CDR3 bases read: TGTGCCAGCAGCGGGACAGACTCAGAGACC. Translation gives CASSGTDSET. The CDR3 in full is CASSGTDSETQYF. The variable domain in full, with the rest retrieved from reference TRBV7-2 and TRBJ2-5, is GAGVSQSPSNKVTEKGKDVELRCDPISGHTALYWYRQSLGQGLEFLIYFQGNSAPDKSGLPSDRFSAERTGGSVSTLTIQRTQQEDSAVYLCASSGTDSETQYFGPGTRLLVL.

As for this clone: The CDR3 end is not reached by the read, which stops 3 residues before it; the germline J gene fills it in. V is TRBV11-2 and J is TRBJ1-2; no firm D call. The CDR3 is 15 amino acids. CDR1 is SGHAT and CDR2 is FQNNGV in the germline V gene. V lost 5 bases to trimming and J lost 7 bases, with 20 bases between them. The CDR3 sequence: CASSPALNPEGGYTF. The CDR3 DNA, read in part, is TGTGCCAGCAGCCCCGCCCTAAACCCGGAGGGTGGC. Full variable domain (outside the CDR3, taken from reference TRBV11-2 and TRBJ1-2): EAGVAQSPRYKIIEKRQSVAFWCNPISGHATLYWYQQILGQGPKLLIQFQNNGVVDDSQLPKDRFSAERLKGVDSTLKIQPAKLEDSAVYLCASSPALNPEGGYTFGSGTRLTVV.

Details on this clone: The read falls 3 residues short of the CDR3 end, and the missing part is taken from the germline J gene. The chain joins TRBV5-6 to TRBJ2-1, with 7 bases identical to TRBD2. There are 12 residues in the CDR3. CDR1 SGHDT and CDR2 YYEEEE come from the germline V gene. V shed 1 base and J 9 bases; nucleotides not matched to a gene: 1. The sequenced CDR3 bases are TGTGCCAGCAGCTTGTGGGGGGGTGAG. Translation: CASSLWGGE. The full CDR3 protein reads CASSLWGGEQFF. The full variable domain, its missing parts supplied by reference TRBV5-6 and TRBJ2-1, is DAGVTQSPTHLIKTRGQQVTLRCSPKSGHDTVSWYQQALGQGPQFIFQYYEEEERQRGNFPDRFSGHQFPNYSSELNVNALLLGDSALYLCASSLWGGEQFFGPGTRLTVL.

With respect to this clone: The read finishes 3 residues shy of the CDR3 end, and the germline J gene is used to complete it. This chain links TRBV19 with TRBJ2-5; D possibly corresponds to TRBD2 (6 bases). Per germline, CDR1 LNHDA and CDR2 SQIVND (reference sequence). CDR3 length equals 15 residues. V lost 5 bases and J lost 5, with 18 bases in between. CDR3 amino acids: CASSLSSGPSETQYF. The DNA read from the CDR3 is TGTGCCAGTAGTTTATCGAGCGGGCCCTCCGAGACC. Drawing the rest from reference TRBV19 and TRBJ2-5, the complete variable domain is DGGITQSPKYLFRKEGQNVTLSCEQNLNHDAMYWYRQDPGQGLRLIYYSQIVNDFQKGDIAEGYSVSREKKESFPLTVTSAQKNPTAFYLCASSLSSGPSETQYFGPGTRLLVL.

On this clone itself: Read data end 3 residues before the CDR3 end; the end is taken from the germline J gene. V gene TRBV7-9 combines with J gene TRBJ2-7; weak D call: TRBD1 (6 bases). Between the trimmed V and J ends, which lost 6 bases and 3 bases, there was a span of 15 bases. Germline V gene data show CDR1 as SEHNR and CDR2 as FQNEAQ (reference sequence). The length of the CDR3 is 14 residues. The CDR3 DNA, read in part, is TGTGCCAGCAGTCCTGCTCAGGGGAACTACGAG. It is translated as CASSPAQGNYE. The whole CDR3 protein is CASSPAQGNYEQYF.

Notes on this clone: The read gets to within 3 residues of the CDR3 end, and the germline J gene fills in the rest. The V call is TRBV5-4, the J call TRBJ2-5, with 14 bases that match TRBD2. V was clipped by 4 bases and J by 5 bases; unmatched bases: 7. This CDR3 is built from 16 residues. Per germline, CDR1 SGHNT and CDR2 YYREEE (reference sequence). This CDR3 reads CASSTGTSGSAETQYF. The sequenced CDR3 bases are TGTGCCAGCAGCACAGGGACTAGCGGGAGTGCGGAGACC.

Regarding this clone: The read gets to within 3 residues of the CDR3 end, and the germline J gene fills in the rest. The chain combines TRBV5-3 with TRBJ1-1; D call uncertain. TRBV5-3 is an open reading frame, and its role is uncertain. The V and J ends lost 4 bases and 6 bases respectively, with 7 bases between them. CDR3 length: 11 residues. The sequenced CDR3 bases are TGTGCCAGAAGCCCTAACCCTGAA. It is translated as CARSPNPE. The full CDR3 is CARSPNPEAFF.

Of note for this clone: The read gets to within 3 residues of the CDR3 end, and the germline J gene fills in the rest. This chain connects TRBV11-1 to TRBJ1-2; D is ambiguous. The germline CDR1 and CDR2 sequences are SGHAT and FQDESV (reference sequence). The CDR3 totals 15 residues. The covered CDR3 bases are TGTGCCAGCAGCTTCCGCCACCCAGCGGAGAGCTTC. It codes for CASSFRHPAESF. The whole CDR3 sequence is CASSFRHPAESFYTF.

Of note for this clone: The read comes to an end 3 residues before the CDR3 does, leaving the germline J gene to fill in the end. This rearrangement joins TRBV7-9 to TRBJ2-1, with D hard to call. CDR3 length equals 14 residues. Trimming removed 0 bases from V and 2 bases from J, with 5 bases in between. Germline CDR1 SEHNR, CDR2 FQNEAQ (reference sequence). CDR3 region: CASSLAGAYNEQFF. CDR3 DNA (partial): TGTGCCAGCAGCTTAGCGGGCGCCTACAATGAG.

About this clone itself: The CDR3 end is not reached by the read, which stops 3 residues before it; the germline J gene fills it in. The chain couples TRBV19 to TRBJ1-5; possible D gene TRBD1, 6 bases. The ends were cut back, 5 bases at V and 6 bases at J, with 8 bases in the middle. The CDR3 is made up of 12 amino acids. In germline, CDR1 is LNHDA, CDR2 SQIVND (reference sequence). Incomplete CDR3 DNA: TGTGCCAGTAGTGGGGACACTCAGCCC. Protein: CASSGDTQP. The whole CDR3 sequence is CASSGDTQPQHF. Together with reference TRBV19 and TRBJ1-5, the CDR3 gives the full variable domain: DGGITQSPKYLFRKEGQNVTLSCEQNLNHDAMYWYRQDPGQGLRLIYYSQIVNDFQKGDIAEGYSVSREKKESFPLTVTSAQKNPTAFYLCASSGDTQPQHFGDGTRLSIL.

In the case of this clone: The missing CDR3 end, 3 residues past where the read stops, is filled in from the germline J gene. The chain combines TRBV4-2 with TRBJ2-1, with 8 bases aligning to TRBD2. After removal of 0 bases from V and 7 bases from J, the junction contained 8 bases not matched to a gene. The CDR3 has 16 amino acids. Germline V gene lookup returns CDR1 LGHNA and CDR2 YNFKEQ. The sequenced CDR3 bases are TGTGCCAGCAGCCAAGATCCACTAGCGGCCTGGAATGAG. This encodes CASSQDPLAAWNE. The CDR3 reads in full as CASSQDPLAAWNEQFF.

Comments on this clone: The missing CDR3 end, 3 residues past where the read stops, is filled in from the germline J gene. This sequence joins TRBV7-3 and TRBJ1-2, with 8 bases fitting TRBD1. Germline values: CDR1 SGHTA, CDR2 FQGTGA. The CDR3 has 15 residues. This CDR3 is CASSLNGQGGDTYTF. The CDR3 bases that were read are TGTGCCAGCAGCTTAAACGGACAGGGAGGAGATACC.

This chain's CDR3 is CASSYRSSYNDYTF. The covered CDR3 bases are TGTGCCAGTAGCTACAGGAGCTCCTACAATGAC. J is TRBJ1-2 and V is TRBV19; tentative D call: TRBD1 (5 bases). The read finishes 3 residues shy of the CDR3 end, and the germline J gene is used to complete it. CDR3 length equals 14 residues. Per the germline V gene, CDR1 is LNHDA and CDR2 is SQIVND (reference sequence).

Partial CDR3 DNA: TGTGCCATCAGTGTCGGGAGAGGGGAAGATACG. It is translated as CAISVGRGEDT. The full CDR3 sequence reads CAISVGRGEDTQYF. The chain employs TRBV10-3 and TRBJ2-3; possible D gene TRBD2, 6 bases. The CDR3 end falls 3 residues outside the read, so it is completed with the germline J gene. This CDR3 region has 14 residues. Trimming shortened V by 4 bases and J by 5 bases, and 13 bases separated the two germline ends. Per the germline V gene, CDR1 is ENHRY and CDR2 is SYGVKD.

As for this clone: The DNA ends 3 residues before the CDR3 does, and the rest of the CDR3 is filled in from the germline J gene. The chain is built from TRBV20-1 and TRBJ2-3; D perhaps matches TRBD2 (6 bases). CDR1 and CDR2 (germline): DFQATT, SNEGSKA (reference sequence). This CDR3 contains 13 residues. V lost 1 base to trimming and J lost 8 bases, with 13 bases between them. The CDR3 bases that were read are TGCAGTGCTAGAGTCGCGGGGCCCGGTACG. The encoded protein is CSARVAGPGT. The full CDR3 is CSARVAGPGTQYF.

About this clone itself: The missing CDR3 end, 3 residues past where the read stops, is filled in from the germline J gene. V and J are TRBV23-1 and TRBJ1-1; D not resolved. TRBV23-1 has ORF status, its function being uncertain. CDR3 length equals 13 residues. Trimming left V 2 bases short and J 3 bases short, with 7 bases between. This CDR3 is CASSQGGDTEAFF. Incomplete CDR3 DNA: TGCGCCAGCAGTCAAGGCGGGGACACTGAA.

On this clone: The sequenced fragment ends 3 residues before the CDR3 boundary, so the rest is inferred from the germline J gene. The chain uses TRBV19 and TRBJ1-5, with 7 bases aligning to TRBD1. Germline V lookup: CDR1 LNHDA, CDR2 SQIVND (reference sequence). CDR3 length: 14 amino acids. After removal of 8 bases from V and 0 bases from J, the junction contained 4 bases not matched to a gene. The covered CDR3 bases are TGTGCCAGTGAGGGGGCAGGTAGCAATCAGCCC. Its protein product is CASEGAGSNQP. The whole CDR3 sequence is CASEGAGSNQPQHF.

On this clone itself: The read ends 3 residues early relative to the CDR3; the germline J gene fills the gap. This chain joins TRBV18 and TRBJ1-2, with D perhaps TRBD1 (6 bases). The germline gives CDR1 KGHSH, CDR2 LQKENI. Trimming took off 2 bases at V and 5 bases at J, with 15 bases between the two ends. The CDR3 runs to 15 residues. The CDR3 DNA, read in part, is TGTGCCAGCTCACCAGGGCAGGGGATTTGGTATGGC. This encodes CASSPGQGIWYG. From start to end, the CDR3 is CASSPGQGIWYGYTF.

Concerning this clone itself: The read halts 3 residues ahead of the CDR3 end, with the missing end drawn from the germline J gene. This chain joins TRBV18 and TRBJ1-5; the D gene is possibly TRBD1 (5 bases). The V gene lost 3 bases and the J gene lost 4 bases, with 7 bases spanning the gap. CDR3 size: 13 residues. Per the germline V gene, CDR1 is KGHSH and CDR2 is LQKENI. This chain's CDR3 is CASSPGQNQPQHF. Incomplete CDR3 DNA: TGTGCCAGCTCACCGGGGCAAAATCAGCCC.

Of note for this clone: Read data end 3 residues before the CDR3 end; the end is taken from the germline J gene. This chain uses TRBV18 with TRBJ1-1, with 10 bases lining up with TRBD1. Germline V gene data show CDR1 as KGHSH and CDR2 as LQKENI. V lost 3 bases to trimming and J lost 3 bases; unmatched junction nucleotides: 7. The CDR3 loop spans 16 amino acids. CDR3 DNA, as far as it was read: TGTGCCAGCTCACCGGGACAGGGGATGGGGGACACTGAA. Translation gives CASSPGQGMGDTE. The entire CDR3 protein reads CASSPGQGMGDTEAFF. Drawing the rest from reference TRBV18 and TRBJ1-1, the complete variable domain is NAGVMQNPRHLVRRRGQEARLRCSPMKGHSHVYWYRQLPEEGLKFMVYLQKENIIDESGMPKERFSAEFPKEGPSILRIQQVVRGDSAAYFCASSPGQGMGDTEAFFGQGTRLTVV.

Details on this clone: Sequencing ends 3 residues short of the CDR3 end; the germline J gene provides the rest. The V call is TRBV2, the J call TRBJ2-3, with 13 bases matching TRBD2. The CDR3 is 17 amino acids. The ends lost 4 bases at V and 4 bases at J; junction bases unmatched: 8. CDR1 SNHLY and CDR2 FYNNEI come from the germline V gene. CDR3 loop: CASSGLAGGQAADTQYF. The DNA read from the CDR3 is TGTGCCAGCAGTGGACTAGCGGGAGGTCAAGCAGCAGATACG.

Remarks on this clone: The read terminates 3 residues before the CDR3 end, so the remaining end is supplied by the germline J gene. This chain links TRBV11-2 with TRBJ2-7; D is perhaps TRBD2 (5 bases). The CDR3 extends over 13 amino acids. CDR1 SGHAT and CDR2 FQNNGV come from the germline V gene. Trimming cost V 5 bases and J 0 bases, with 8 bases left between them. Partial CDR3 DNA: TGTGCCAGCAGCCCGGGGTTCTCCTACGAG. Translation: CASSPGFSYE. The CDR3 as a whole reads CASSPGFSYEQYF.

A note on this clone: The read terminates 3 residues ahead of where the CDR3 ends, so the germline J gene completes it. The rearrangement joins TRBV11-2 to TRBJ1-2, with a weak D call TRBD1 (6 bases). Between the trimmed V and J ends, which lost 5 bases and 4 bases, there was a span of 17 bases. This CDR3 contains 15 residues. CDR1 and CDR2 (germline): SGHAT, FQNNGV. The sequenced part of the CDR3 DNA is TGTGCCAGCAGCCCTGGGTCCCTAGGGGGCTATGGC. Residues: CASSPGSLGGYG. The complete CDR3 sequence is CASSPGSLGGYGYTF.